What follows describes a single TCR beta chain. Its cognate antigen is unknown. The data originate from a study of blood T cells in healthy people across ages. Findings of the study overall: Among long-lived donors, naive CD4+ cells were more numerous and diversity higher than in aged donors. Diversity estimates drawn from one million T cells were deemed underestimates. The unknown donor CMV status may have confounded expanded clonotype changes.

The CDR3 runs 13 residues. Trimming removed 0 bases from V and 8 bases from J, with 10 bases in between. Germline-derived CDR1 and CDR2 are ENHRY and SYGVKD. With a J-beta primer mix and a sample-barcoded 5' primer, a second PCR ran 7 to 11 cycles. One entry per CDR3 protein, called by TCRdb with MiXCR from the 5' RACE reads. Altogether 1.5 million to 2 million distinct CDR3 sequences are present, approximately 28% being singletons, with the ten largest covering 7.7%. This sequence originates from a woman under 40 in good health. This chain links TRBV10-3 with TRBJ1-1; no clear D gene. The sample was blood. CDR3 protein: CAISESRDAEAFF. CDR3 DNA sequence: TGTGCCATCAGTGAGTCGCGTGATGCGGAAGCTTTCTTT.